The following is a T cell receptor beta chain sequence with its context. Repertoires were generated with immunoSEQ multiplex PCR, while TCRdb's copy carries only in-frame clones and drops some. The sample consists of 250,000 to 400,000 clones, 70% to 90% of them appearing once. The data belong to a study of cytomegalovirus exposure and HLA in healthy donors. After removal of 2 bases from V and 3 bases from J, the junction contained 1 base not matched to a gene. The germline CDR1 and CDR2 sequences are SNHLY and FYNNEI. CDR3 size: 14 residues. The material sequenced was PBMCs. The chain recombines TRBV2 with TRBJ2-7, with 10 bases fitting TRBD2. This receptor was taken from a man aged 30-40 years in good health and CMV-seronegative. The CDR3 DNA reads as TGTGCCAGCAGTGAAAGCGGGGGGGACTACGAGCAGTACTTC. Translation gives CASSESGGDYEQYF.